The next 28 T cell receptor beta chains were all read from a single sample in a study of low-dose radiotherapy and immunotherapy resistance in tumors. Time point specified: after trial treatment. Treatment indicated: LDRT plus nivolumab, ipilimumab, low-dose cyclophosphamide and aspirin (RACIN trial). Alpha- and beta-chain coverage of first-strand cDNA came from TRAV- and TRBV-specific primers. The authors ran approximately 20 PCR cycles to amplify TCRs with a constant-region primer and V-primer adapter. TCRdb used MiXCR to reprocess the reads, holding one entry per CDR3 protein. Of around 60,000 distinct CDR3 sequences in the sample, approximately 22% were seen once. The sample here was PBMCs, taken after low-dose radiotherapy plus immunotherapy. The receptors shown here come from a male donor with prostate cancer.

This clonotype was picked up many times. The chain is built from TRBV20-1 and TRBJ2-2; D not certain. The CDR3 runs to 15 residues. Trimming stripped 0 bases from V and 2 bases from J, with 10 bases between. Germline values: CDR1 DFQATT, CDR2 SNEGSKA (reference sequence). The chain's CDR3 is CSARDVNRNTGELFF. DNA for the CDR3: TGCAGTGCTAGAGACGTGAACCGTAACACCGGGGAGCTGTTTTTT.

This clonotype came up many times. One end of the junction fails to match germline, which may point to a read error. The J gene is TRBJ2-7, the V gene TRBV4-2, with TRBD1 identical over 9 bases. CDR3 size: 15 residues. Germline CDR1 and CDR2: LGHNA and YNFKEQ. CDR3 bases: TGTGCTAGCAGCCAGGGACAGGGAGGCTCCTACGAGCAGTACTTC. This codes for CASSQGQGGSYEQYF.

This clonotype was counted ten times or more. The chain couples TRBV28 to TRBJ1-4; possibly TRBD1 for D (5 bases). The CDR3 spans 15 residues. CDR1 is MDHEN and CDR2 is SYDVKM in the germline V gene. Trimming left V 4 bases short and J 2 bases short, with 11 bases between. CDR3 in amino acids: CASSWGGGTNEKLFF. CDR3 nucleotide sequence: TGTGCCAGCAGTTGGGGGGGTGGGACTAATGAAAAACTGTTTTTT.

This clonotype was seen repeatedly, ten times or more. The chain is built from TRBV5-1 and TRBJ2-4; maybe TRBD2 (6 bases). V was shortened by 4 bases and J by 1 base, with 30 bases between the two germline ends. Germline loops: CDR1 SGHRS, CDR2 YFSETQ. The CDR3 sequence is 21 residues long. In nucleotides, the CDR3 is TGCGCCAGCAGCATCGAGCTAGGGGAGCGCCGCCCCGGAGGGGCCAAAAACATTCAGTACTTC. It encodes CASSIELGERRPGGAKNIQYF.

This clonotype was counted many times. V usage is TRBV6-2 or TRBV6-3 and J usage is TRBJ1-2, with D possibly being TRBD1 (6 bases). The germline CDR1 and CDR2 sequences are MNHEY and SVGEGT. The CDR3 is 15 residues long. The germline V and J ends were trimmed by 0 bases and 3 bases, with 11 bases remaining between them. The CDR3 region is CASSYSRRGDYGYTF. Here the CDR3 DNA reads TGTGCCAGCAGTTACTCTCGCAGGGGCGACTATGGCTACACCTTC.

This clonotype turned up a few times. This sequence joins TRBV5-6 and TRBJ1-1, with D unresolved. The V gene's germline CDR1 is SGHDT and CDR2 YYEEEE. V lost 0 bases and J lost 10, with 19 bases in between. CDR3 size: 15 residues. DNA of the CDR3: TGTGCCAGCAGCTTGGCTGGGTCCGGGTATGGAGGAGCTTTCTTT. It yields the protein CASSLAGSGYGGAFF.

This clonotype was found many times. The chain has TRBV29-1 and TRBJ2-4; 7 nucleotides match TRBD1. This CDR3 region has 15 residues. J was trimmed by 6 bases and V by 3 bases; bases with no gene match: 11. Germline V gives CDR1 SQVTM, CDR2 ANQGSEA. CDR3 sequence: CSVDGAGGLGNIQYF. In nucleotides, the CDR3 is TGCAGCGTTGACGGGGCAGGGGGATTGGGAAACATTCAGTACTTC.

This clonotype is labeled medium-sized. The gene calls are TRBV28 and TRBJ2-1; 8 bases are shared with TRBD2. The germline CDR1 and CDR2 sequences are MDHEN and SYDVKM. The CDR3 extends over 14 amino acids. V lost 7 bases, J lost 3 bases, and 5 bases stayed unmatched. CDR3 region: CASIPTSGYNEQFF. In DNA, the CDR3 is TGTGCCAGCATACCCACTAGCGGCTACAATGAGCAGTTCTTC.

In its sample, this clonotype was seen many times. This sequence joins TRBV12-3 or TRBV12-4 and TRBJ1-1; 7 bases line up with TRBD1. Trimming took 6 bases from V and 1 from J; bases not matched to a gene: 2. The length of the CDR3 is 13 residues. CDR3 region: CASSNRGNTEAFF. The CDR3 DNA reads as TGTGCCAGCAGCAACAGGGGGAACACTGAAGCTTTCTTT.

About this clonotype: The CDR3 ends on some other residue instead of the conserved phenylalanine or tryptophan, so this is likely a read error. The CDR3 coding sequence is TGTGCCAGTAGTATGGGACTAGCGGGGGGCCATGAGACCCAGTACATC. This translates into CASSMGLAGGHETQYI. J is TRBJ2-5 and V is TRBV19; 15 nucleotides agree with TRBD2. J lost 5 bases, V lost 3 bases, and 4 bases had no gene match. The CDR3 loop spans 16 amino acids. Germline CDR1 LNHDA, CDR2 SQIVND (reference sequence).

The chain combines TRBV5-8 with TRBJ2-2; D is unclear. Germline V lookup: CDR1 SGHTS, CDR2 YDEGEE. This CDR3 region has 13 residues. Trimming removed 2 bases from V and 7 bases from J, with 9 bases in between. The CDR3 region is CASSLLGGGELFF. The CDR3 DNA is TGTGCCAGCAGCTTACTGGGCGGCGGGGAGCTGTTTTTT.

This chain connects TRBV19 to TRBJ2-7; D tentatively fits TRBD1 or TRBD2 (5 bases each). The V gene's germline CDR1 is LNHDA and CDR2 SQIVND (reference sequence). Trimming removed 10 bases at V and 6 bases at J, with 16 bases between. The CDR3 covers 12 residues. DNA of the CDR3: TGTGCCACCGCAGGGAGTGCAGGCGAGCAGTACTTC. This gives the protein CATAGSAGEQYF. Full variable domain (rest looked up from reference TRBV19 and TRBJ2-7): DGGITQSPKYLFRKEGQNVTLSCEQNLNHDAMYWYRQDPGQGLRLIYYSQIVNDFQKGDIAEGYSVSREKKESFPLTVTSAQKNPTAFYLCATAGSAGEQYFGPGTRLTVT.

The chain joins TRBV5-1 to TRBJ2-2, with 7 nucleotides matching TRBD1. Germline loops: CDR1 SGHRS, CDR2 YFSETQ. The trim removed 4 bases at V and 6 bases at J, leaving 9 bases unmatched. The CDR3 consists of 15 residues. The CDR3 loop reads CASSKTGTLPGELFF. Here the CDR3 DNA reads TGCGCCAGCAGCAAGACAGGGACCCTCCCCGGGGAGCTGTTTTTT.

This clonotype was seen at least ten times. The V and J genes are TRBV27 and TRBJ1-3; D call uncertain. The germline V and J ends were trimmed by 6 bases and 1 base, with 1 base remaining between them. Germline assignment: CDR1 MNHEY and CDR2 SMNVEV (reference sequence). The CDR3 sequence is 11 residues long. CDR3 in amino acids: CASRSGNTIYF. DNA of the CDR3: TGTGCCAGCAGATCTGGAAACACCATATATTTT.

This rearrangement joins TRBV19 to TRBJ1-3; D gene uncertain. Germline assignment: CDR1 LNHDA and CDR2 SQIVND (reference sequence). The CDR3 runs to 14 residues. V was pared by 9 bases and J by 4 bases, with 16 bases between. The chain's CDR3 is CASSPAGTGNTIYF. For the CDR3, the DNA is TGTGCCAGCAGCCCGGCGGGCACCGGAAACACCATATATTTT.

This clonotype showed up many times. The CDR3: CASSYDRTDTQYF. CDR3 DNA sequence: TGTGCCAGCAGCTATGACAGGACAGATACGCAGTATTTT. The chain carries TRBV11-2 and TRBJ2-3, with D possibly TRBD1 on 6 matching bases. Germline loops: CDR1 SGHAT, CDR2 FQNNGV. The CDR3 extends over 13 amino acids. V dropped 4 bases and J dropped 3 bases, with 8 bases sitting between them.

This clonotype is deemed medium-sized. This chain uses TRBV28 with TRBJ2-3; perhaps TRBD2 as D (5 bases). CDR1 MDHEN and CDR2 SYDVKM come from the germline V gene. The CDR3 spans 16 residues. The V end lost 5 bases, the J end lost 0 bases, and 15 bases lay between the germline ends. The CDR3 region is CASSPLAEASTDTQYF. CDR3 DNA sequence: TGTGCCAGCAGTCCCCTGGCGGAGGCGAGCACAGATACGCAGTATTTT.

This clonotype was seen ten or more times. This chain uses TRBV20-1 with TRBJ2-5, with TRBD2 matching over 13 bases. CDR3 length equals 17 residues. Losses at the gene ends were 6 bases for V and 4 bases for J; bases not matched to a gene: 14. Germline values: CDR1 DFQATT, CDR2 SNEGSKA (reference sequence). The CDR3 here is CSAFTSGGAVGAETQYF. DNA of the CDR3: TGCAGTGCCTTTACTAGCGGGGGGGCCGTGGGTGCAGAGACCCAGTACTTC.

The chain has TRBV6-2 or TRBV6-3 and TRBJ2-7; the match to TRBD2 covers 8 bases. The CDR3 extends over 14 amino acids. After removal of 3 bases from V and 2 bases from J, the junction contained 3 bases not matched to a gene. The germline CDR1 and CDR2 sequences are MNHEY and SVGEGT. The CDR3 sequence is CASSYREGTYEQYF. In nucleotides, the CDR3 is TGTGCCAGCAGTTATCGGGAGGGGACCTACGAGCAGTACTTC.

This chain joins TRBV6-8 and TRBJ2-2; D not certain. The germline V and J ends were trimmed by 6 bases and 5 bases, with 10 bases remaining between them. The CDR3 contains 13 residues. CDR1 and CDR2 from the germline V gene are MNHGY and SAAAGT. The CDR3 bases are TGTGCCAGCAGGGGGATAGAAACCGGGGAGCTGTTTTTT. Translating gives CASRGIETGELFF.

At least ten counts were recorded for this clonotype. The chain joins TRBV28 to TRBJ2-7, with 7 bases fitting TRBD1. The CDR3 covers 16 residues. Germline V gives CDR1 MDHEN, CDR2 SYDVKM. J was trimmed by 4 bases and V by 3 bases; bases with no gene match: 12. The CDR3, as DNA: TGTGCCAGCAGTTTTCTAGGGACAGAAAACCGTTACGAGCAGTACTTC. This encodes CASSFLGTENRYEQYF.

This clonotype has at least ten counts. The rearrangement uses TRBV5-1 and TRBJ1-1; no clear D gene. Germline lookup yields CDR1 SGHRS and CDR2 YFSETQ. The ends were cut back, 1 base at V and 7 bases at J, with 17 bases in the middle. The CDR3 runs to 15 residues. CDR3 protein: CASSLSVRDTGEAFF. The CDR3 DNA follows: TGCGCCAGCAGCTTGTCCGTCCGAGACACGGGTGAAGCTTTCTTT. Complete variable domain (other parts from reference TRBV5-1 and TRBJ1-1): KAGVTQTPRYLIKTRGQQVTLSCSPISGHRSVSWYQQTPGQGLQFLFEYFSETQRNKGNFPGRFSGRQFSNSRSEMNVSTLELGDSALYLCASSLSVRDTGEAFFGQGTRLTVV.

In its sample, this clonotype is medium-sized. V usage is TRBV5-4 and J usage is TRBJ1-6; unclear D gene. This CDR3 comprises 17 residues. V lost 2 bases and J 7 bases, leaving 19 bases between the germline ends. Germline V CDR1 and CDR2: SGHNT, YYREEE (reference sequence). CDR3 in DNA: TGTGCCAGCAGCTTCCCTGCGGCCGGCACAGTGAATTCACCCCTCCACTTT. Protein product: CASSFPAAGTVNSPLHF.

This clonotype has ten or more counts. This chain joins TRBV5-1 and TRBJ2-3; D unresolved. The CDR3 extends over 13 amino acids. Trimming removed 0 bases from V and 5 bases from J, with 7 bases in between. Germline V CDR1 and CDR2: SGHRS, YFSETQ. This CDR3 reads CASSLVGLDTQYF. The CDR3 nucleotides are TGCGCCAGCAGCTTGGTGGGTTTAGATACGCAGTATTTT.

In regard to this clonotype: A far larger clone is only one base removed, so a read error is likely. The chain has TRBV6-2 or TRBV6-3 and TRBJ2-7; D is unclear. V dropped 6 bases and J dropped 7 bases, with 16 bases sitting between them. The V gene's germline CDR1 is MNHEY and CDR2 SVGEGT. The CDR3 extends over 13 amino acids. CDR3 loop: CASSPIQDNEQYF. CDR3 nucleotides: TGTGCCAGCAGCCCCATTCAAGACAATGAGCAGTACTTC.

This chain links TRBV6-1 with TRBJ2-1; no clear D. Trimming shortened V by 1 base and J by 2 bases, and 6 bases separated the two germline ends. This CDR3 is built from 14 residues. The germline gives CDR1 MNHNS, CDR2 SASEGT. The CDR3 coding sequence is TGTGCCAGCAGTGAAGTGGGTACCTACAATGAGCAGTTCTTC. As protein: CASSEVGTYNEQFF.

In this sample, this clonotype turned up a few times. CDR3 in DNA: TGTGCCAGCAGCGTAGGGGGTAGCGGGAGTATCTACGAGCAGTACTTC. It translates to CASSVGGSGSIYEQYF. V is TRBV9 and J is TRBJ2-7, with 9 nucleotides matching TRBD2. The CDR3 has 16 amino acids. With 0 bases clipped from V and 3 bases from J, the junction kept 7 bases outside the gene matches. Germline V gene sequence: CDR1 SGDLS, CDR2 YYNGEE.

The sample holds many counts of this clonotype. The chain joins TRBV19 to TRBJ2-6, with D possibly being TRBD2 (6 bases). The V end lost 7 bases, the J end lost 2 bases, and 9 bases lay between the germline ends. This CDR3 contains 14 residues. CDR1 and CDR2 (germline): LNHDA, SQIVND (reference sequence). CDR3 DNA: TGTGCCAGTAAGGAGGGAGCTGGGGCCAACGTCCTGACTTTC. Translating it yields CASKEGAGANVLTF.